Sequencing of this T cell receptor beta chain was carried out in a study of blood T cell repertoires in COVID-19. Only in-frame clones appear in the TCRdb table, and some are missing; sequencing was by immunoSEQ multiplex PCR. This table has around 240,000 clones, 75% to 85% appearing once. Germline CDR1 and CDR2: LGHDT and YNNKEL (reference sequence). With 0 bases removed from V and 0 bases from J, the gap between germline ends came to 6 bases. CDR3 size: 14 residues. This TCR was recovered from a middle-aged woman who had recovered from COVID-19. This rearrangement joins TRBV3-1 (or the pseudogene TRBV3-2) to TRBJ2-7; D gene unclear. Sequenced input: peripheral blood. CDR3 loop: CASSQDTGSYEQYF. The CDR3 DNA follows: TGTGCCAGCAGCCAAGATACGGGCTCCTACGAGCAGTACTTC.